Below are 29 T cell receptor beta chains sequenced from a single sample in a study of CXCR3-negative and CXCR3-positive naive CD8 T cells. The libraries of TRB cDNA were prepared using 5' RACE with UMI labels. Following a re-call of the 5' RACE reads, TCRdb has one entry per CDR3 protein and lacks DNA. Its table lists 38,000 or so distinct CDR3 sequences. The sequenced sample consisted of memory CD8+ T cells from blood. The receptor set was obtained from a human donor in good health. Some clones in this sample may be carry-over from other donors' samples.

The chain carries TRBV5-1 and TRBJ2-7; the TCRdb call, TRBD1, lacks DNA for checking. Germline V gene sequence: CDR1 SGHRS, CDR2 YFSETQ. This CDR3 contains 17 residues. The chain's CDR3 is CASSPPSTGQGSYEQYF. Full variable domain (missing parts from reference TRBV5-1 and TRBJ2-7): KAGVTQTPRYLIKTRGQQVTLSCSPISGHRSVSWYQQTPGQGLQFLFEYFSETQRNKGNFPGRFSGRQFSNSRSEMNVSTLELGDSALYLCASSPPSTGQGSYEQYFGPGTRLTVT.

The chain recombines TRBV3-1 with TRBJ2-3. Germline loops: CDR1 LGHDT, CDR2 YNNKEL (reference sequence). This CDR3 spans 16 amino acids. The CDR3 protein is CASSQGLGLSTDTQYF.

The rearrangement uses TRBV20-1 and TRBJ1-2. Germline V gives CDR1 DFQATT, CDR2 SNEGSKA (reference sequence). CDR3 length: 14 amino acids. CDR3 residues: CSAREGDLNYGYTF.

This clonotype is labeled medium-sized based on frequency. The J gene is TRBJ2-1, the V gene TRBV7-9; TCRdb lists TRBD2, though no DNA is available to test this call. CDR3 length: 15 residues. Germline V gene sequence: CDR1 SEHNR, CDR2 FQNEAQ (reference sequence). CDR3 amino acids: CASSAPVEDYNEQFF.

J is TRBJ2-3 and V is TRBV23-1; TCRdb indicates TRBD2, and absent DNA this call remains unverified. TRBV23-1 is identified as an open reading frame with a role that is uncertain. CDR3 length: 14 residues. The CDR3 sequence is CASPPAGVPDTQYF.

CDR3 in amino acids: CASSLVFRTSGWTDTQYF. V gene TRBV7-9 combines with J gene TRBJ2-3; TCRdb's assignment of TRBD2 cannot be checked, as there is no DNA. Germline loops: CDR1 SEHNR, CDR2 FQNEAQ (reference sequence). The CDR3 length is 18 residues.

The J gene is TRBJ2-2, the V gene TRBV21-1; without DNA, the TCRdb call of TRBD1 cannot be checked. TRBV21-1 is marked as a pseudogene. The CDR3 loop spans 15 amino acids. The CDR3 loop reads CASSKSGGNTGELFF.

V usage is TRBV21-1 and J usage is TRBJ2-5; with no DNA, the TCRdb D assignment of TRBD2 cannot be verified. TRBV21-1 is deemed a pseudogene. This CDR3 is built from 15 residues. Here the CDR3 reads CASYSRRAGTGTQYF.

The genes are TRBV20-1 and TRBJ2-1; without DNA, the TCRdb call of TRBD2 cannot be checked. CDR1 is DFQATT and CDR2 is SNEGSKA in the germline V gene (reference sequence). The CDR3 has 15 residues. CDR3 region: CSARATSGGVNEQFF.

The chain recombines TRBV7-6 with TRBJ2-1; no DNA is available, so the TRBD2 call from TCRdb remains unchecked. This CDR3 has 15 residues. Looked up from germline, CDR1 is SGHVS and CDR2 is FNYEAQ. The CDR3 sequence: CASSSYLGGGGEQFF.

This chain joins TRBV10-3 and TRBJ2-7; TCRdb proposes TRBD2, but this gene call is untestable without DNA. Germline CDR1 is ENHRY and CDR2 is SYGVKD. This CDR3 spans 14 amino acids. CDR3 amino acids: CAISESGLDGEQYF.

The V and J genes are TRBV10-3 and TRBJ2-3; the TCRdb call, TRBD1, lacks DNA for checking. This CDR3 is built from 15 residues. CDR1 and CDR2 from the germline V gene are ENHRY and SYGVKD. CDR3 loop: CAIRGQGAFTDTQYF.

J is TRBJ1-1 and V is TRBV20-1; the TCRdb D gene call, TRBD1, has no DNA to confirm it. CDR1 and CDR2 from the germline V gene are DFQATT and SNEGSKA (reference sequence). The CDR3 runs to 17 residues. CDR3 loop: CSARGGGAFSADTEAFF.

CDR3: CASSVGTGGFYEQYF. The rearrangement joins TRBV28 to TRBJ2-7; TCRdb proposes TRBD1, but this gene call is untestable without DNA. This CDR3 is built from 15 residues. Germline CDR1 is MDHEN and CDR2 is SYDVKM. Using reference TRBV28 and TRBJ2-7 for the parts outside the CDR3, the full variable domain is DVKVTQSSRYLVKRTGEKVFLECVQDMDHENMFWYRQDPGLGLRLIYFSYDVKMKEKGDIPEGYSVSREKKERFSLILESASTNQTSMYLCASSVGTGGFYEQYFGPGTRLTVT.

The V and J genes are TRBV29-1 and TRBJ1-2; TCRdb indicates TRBD1, and absent DNA this call remains unverified. The CDR3 contains 12 residues. The germline V gene encodes CDR1 SQVTM and CDR2 ANQGSEA. This chain's CDR3 is CSATGDVYGYTF. The full variable domain, with the rest looked up from reference TRBV29-1 and TRBJ1-2, is SAVISQKPSRDICQRGTSLTIQCQVDSQVTMMFWYRQQPGQSLTLIATANQGSEATYESGFVIDKFPISRPNLTFSTLTVSNMSPEDSSIYLCSATGDVYGYTFGSGTRLTVV.

J is TRBJ2-3 and V is TRBV20-1; TCRdb indicates TRBD1, and absent DNA this call remains unverified. This CDR3 has 15 amino acids. Germline V lookup: CDR1 DFQATT, CDR2 SNEGSKA (reference sequence). CDR3 amino acids: CSARGTGGLTDTQYF.

V is TRBV6-2 or TRBV6-3 and J is TRBJ2-7; TCRdb's D gene call, TRBD2, goes unchecked for lack of DNA. The CDR3 is 15 amino acids. The V gene's germline CDR1 is MNHEY and CDR2 SVGEGT. The CDR3 here is CASSNSGGSSYEQYF.

The chain couples TRBV7-8 to TRBJ2-5; TCRdb lists TRBD1, though no DNA is available to test this call. CDR3 length: 17 amino acids. The germline CDR1 and CDR2 sequences are SGHVS and FQNEAQ. The CDR3: CASSLGDWGNGRETQYF.

CDR3 loop: CASSLALAKNIQYF. The rearrangement uses TRBV28 and TRBJ2-4. Germline CDR1 MDHEN, CDR2 SYDVKM. This CDR3 is 14 amino acids long.

V is TRBV25-1 and J is TRBJ1-1; TCRdb's D call, TRBD1, is unchecked because there is no DNA. The CDR3 has 15 amino acids. CDR1 MGHDK and CDR2 SYGVNS come from the germline V gene. CDR3 residues: CASRFPGTGNTEAFF.

The rearrangement uses TRBV7-6 and TRBJ2-2; TCRdb's assignment of TRBD1 cannot be checked, as there is no DNA. The CDR3 loop spans 16 amino acids. The germline V gene encodes CDR1 SGHVS and CDR2 FNYEAQ. CDR3 residues: CASSFSGGAETGELFF.

This chain connects TRBV28 to TRBJ2-7; the D call from TCRdb, TRBD2, cannot be confirmed without DNA. The CDR3 length is 16 residues. CDR1 and CDR2 from the germline V gene are MDHEN and SYDVKM. The CDR3 reads CASSLGLAGVGYEQYF.

The chain links TRBV15 to TRBJ2-3; TCRdb's D call of TRBD2 is untestable without DNA. CDR3 length: 17 amino acids. The germline V gene encodes CDR1 LNHNV and CDR2 YYDKDF (reference sequence). CDR3 residues: CATSRVARLAHTDTQYF. The full variable domain, rest sourced from reference TRBV15 and TRBJ2-3, is DAMVIQNPRYQVTQFGKPVTLSCSQTLNHNVMYWYQQKSSQAPKLLFHYYDKDFNNEADTPDNFQSRRPNTSFCFLDIRSPGLGDTAMYLCATSRVARLAHTDTQYFGPGTRLTVL.

The J gene is TRBJ2-3, the V gene TRBV7-2; no DNA is available, so the TRBD1 call from TCRdb remains unchecked. Germline CDR1 is SGHTA and CDR2 is FQGNSA. The CDR3 has 15 residues. The CDR3 sequence is CASSFIGGATDTQYF. Filled out from reference TRBV7-2 and TRBJ2-3, the complete variable domain reads GAGVSQSPSNKVTEKGKDVELRCDPISGHTALYWYRQSLGQGLEFLIYFQGNSAPDKSGLPSDRFSAERTGGSVSTLTIQRTQQEDSAVYLCASSFIGGATDTQYFGPGTRLTVL.

This clonotype is called medium-sized (0.01 to 0.1%) based on its frequency. The V call is TRBV18, the J call TRBJ1-5. CDR3 length: 14 residues. Germline V gives CDR1 KGHSH, CDR2 LQKENI. CDR3 residues: CASSPRGPNQPQHF.

The chain links TRBV9 to TRBJ2-3. The CDR3 runs 16 residues. Germline V gene data show CDR1 as SGDLS and CDR2 as YYNGEE. This chain's CDR3 is CASSVMARPGTDTQYF.

This sequence joins TRBV5-5 and TRBJ2-7; TCRdb reports TRBD1, a call that lacks DNA to check it against. The CDR3 has 11 residues. CDR1 and CDR2 (germline): SGHKS, YYEKEE (reference sequence). Here the CDR3 reads CASIQGYEQYF. The complete variable domain, with remaining parts taken from reference TRBV5-5 and TRBJ2-7, reads DAGVTQSPTHLIKTRGQQVTLRCSPISGHKSVSWYQQVLGQGPQFIFQYYEKEERGRGNFPDRFSARQFPNYSSELNVNALLLGDSALYLCASIQGYEQYFGPGTRLTVT.

The chain links TRBV6-8 to TRBJ2-5; TCRdb picks TRBD2, but there is no DNA to check that call. CDR1 MNHGY and CDR2 SAAAGT come from the germline V gene. The CDR3 has 14 amino acids. CDR3 region: CARMGGPIRSPQYF.

The chain couples TRBV25-1 to TRBJ1-2. The length of the CDR3 is 16 residues. Germline CDR1 MGHDK, CDR2 SYGVNS. The CDR3 here is CASSEDLDLRVNGYTF.